This T cell receptor beta chain stems from a study of T-cell memory formation after mild COVID-19. On the study more broadly: Most TCR clusters belonged to a single donor.

The CDR3 has 18 residues. V dropped 1 base and J dropped 4; count of bases not matched to a gene: 11. Per germline, CDR1 SGHDN and CDR2 FVKESK. TCRdb re-derived calls from the 5' RACE reads in MiXCR, one entry per CDR3 protein. In the table there are about 320,000 distinct CDR3 sequences, approximately 14% of which are singletons. This clonotype was detected ten times or more. What it binds is unknown. General observations from the study: For second-wave clones that peaked at day 37, SARS-CoV-2 specificity went unverified. Several responding clones turned up in pre-infection memory, indicating that cross-reactive memory may have taken part.

The chain uses TRBV14 and TRBJ2-3, with 10 bases identical to TRBD1. The clonotype comes from a young man who had mild COVID-19 (a few samples of this study predate the infection). Cell type and time point are not known. Material: PBMCs or a T cell subset sorted from them (not recorded which). CDR3: CASSQVGLRDRGADTQYF. The DNA for the CDR3 is TGTGCCAGCAGCCAAGTTGGCCTCCGGGACAGGGGCGCAGATACGCAGTATTTT.